A single sample gave rise to the 13 T cell receptor beta chains below, sequenced in a study of naive and memory T cell subsets. The library had UMIs added by 3' ligation of an oligonucleotide to TCR cDNA. Ligated cDNA underwent four rounds of PCR with nested alpha and beta constant region primers and SP2. TCRdb independently ran MiXCR on the UMI-ligation and nested PCR reads; one entry per CDR3 protein. The repertoire includes some 25,000 distinct CDR3 sequences, 5% to 5.5% of them detected once, and approximately 7% sits in the top ten. Sequencing was done on a sample of blood. The receptor set was obtained from an adult in good health.

This clonotype was observed at least ten times. The chain recombines TRBV19 with TRBJ1-5; the D is unclear. V dropped 3 bases and J dropped 3 bases, with 12 bases sitting between them. The CDR3 totals 15 residues. Germline CDR1 reads LNHDA; CDR2 reads SQIVND (reference sequence). CDR3: CASSIDLRDNQPQHF. In nucleotides, the CDR3 is TGTGCCAGTAGTATCGACCTTCGGGACAATCAGCCCCAGCATTTT. Looking up the rest from reference TRBV19 and TRBJ1-5 gives the full variable domain: DGGITQSPKYLFRKEGQNVTLSCEQNLNHDAMYWYRQDPGQGLRLIYYSQIVNDFQKGDIAEGYSVSREKKESFPLTVTSAQKNPTAFYLCASSIDLRDNQPQHFGDGTRLSIL.

This clonotype was recorded a few times. This chain connects TRBV5-4 to TRBJ2-5, with 11 bases fitting TRBD2. The junction had 3 bases not matched to a gene; V was cut back by 1 base and J by 4 bases. Germline CDR1 and CDR2: SGHNT and YYREEE (reference sequence). This CDR3 contains 15 residues. CDR3 in amino acids: CASSLRLAGSETQYF. The CDR3 DNA is TGTGCCAGCAGCTTGCGACTAGCGGGATCAGAGACCCAGTACTTC.

This clonotype was detected many times. The chain recombines TRBV7-3 with TRBJ2-3; D is perhaps TRBD1 or TRBD2 (5 bases each). V was pared by 3 bases and J by 2 bases, with 9 bases between. Germline CDR1 reads SGHTA; CDR2 reads FQGTGA. The CDR3 length is 14 residues. CDR3 in amino acids: CASSFRDLTDTQYF. CDR3 in DNA: TGTGCCAGCAGCTTCCGGGACCTCACAGATACGCAGTATTTT.

This clonotype was detected many times. The V call is TRBV12-3 or TRBV12-4, the J call TRBJ2-1; TRBD2 matches 11 bases. J was trimmed by 10 bases and V by 5 bases; bases with no gene match: 13. This CDR3 is 16 amino acids long. The CDR3 bases are TGTGCCAGCAGTGGGGGACTAGCGGACGCCTATCGCGAGCAGTTCTTC. Its translation is CASSGGLADAYREQFF.

The chain employs TRBV19 and TRBJ2-5, with D possibly TRBD1 on 6 matching bases. Between the trimmed V and J ends, which lost 3 bases and 3 bases, there was a span of 8 bases. This CDR3 is 13 amino acids long. CDR1 is LNHDA and CDR2 is SQIVND in the germline V gene (reference sequence). Here the CDR3 reads CASSIRQEETQYF. The CDR3 nucleotides read TGTGCCAGTAGTATTCGACAGGAAGAGACCCAGTACTTC.

This clonotype was picked up many times. The chain joins TRBV12-3 or TRBV12-4 to TRBJ2-1; 7 nucleotides match TRBD2. The trim removed 7 bases at V and 8 bases at J, leaving 20 bases unmatched. There are 17 residues in the CDR3. The DNA for the CDR3 is TGTGCCAGCATTTTCGGGGGAGGGCCCATAAGTATGCATGAGCAGTTCTTC. Its protein is CASIFGGGPISMHEQFF.

This sequence joins TRBV6-2 or TRBV6-3 and TRBJ1-5; D might be TRBD1 (5 bases). Germline V lookup: CDR1 MNHEY, CDR2 SVGEGT. CDR3 size: 15 residues. V gave up 7 bases and J gave up 2 bases, with 15 bases separating them. CDR3 DNA sequence: TGTGCCAGCATCGACCGGGCGGGGGGCAATCAGCCCCAGCATTTT. Its protein is CASIDRAGGNQPQHF.

In its sample, this clonotype was seen many times. This chain uses TRBV3-1 with TRBJ2-1; the D gene is possibly TRBD2 (5 bases). Trimming took off 4 bases at V and 5 bases at J, with 9 bases between the two ends. Germline CDR1 reads LGHDT; CDR2 reads YNNKEL (reference sequence). The CDR3 contains 13 residues. CDR3 bases: TGTGCCAGCAGCCCCCGGCGGGACAATGAGCAGTTCTTC. The encoded protein is CASSPRRDNEQFF.

Ten or more counts support this clonotype. The J gene is TRBJ1-2, the V gene TRBV20-1; 8 bases align to TRBD1. J lost 5 bases, V lost 4 bases, and 12 bases had no gene match. CDR3 length equals 15 residues. The germline CDR1 and CDR2 sequences are DFQATT and SNEGSKA (reference sequence). CDR3 nucleotides: TGCAGTGCTAAACTCCGGGACAGGAGGACTTATGGCTACACCTTC. Translated, it gives CSAKLRDRRTYGYTF.

This clonotype came up many times. The rearrangement links TRBV13 to TRBJ1-5; D might be TRBD1 (5 bases). The V end lost 3 bases, the J end lost 2 bases, and 11 bases lay between the germline ends. CDR3 length: 15 amino acids. Germline V CDR1 and CDR2: PRHDT, FYEKMQ (reference sequence). The CDR3 DNA reads as TGTGCCAGCAGCTTTGGTCAGGGTGGCAATCAGCCCCAGCATTTT. Translating gives CASSFGQGGNQPQHF.

This clonotype was seen at least ten times. The chain couples TRBV6-6 to TRBJ2-7; D uncertain. V was trimmed by 2 bases and J by 1 base, leaving 6 bases between them. CDR3 length: 13 residues. Germline CDR1 reads MNHNY; CDR2 reads SVGAGI (reference sequence). CDR3 sequence reads: CASSYTESYEQYF. The CDR3 region has the DNA TGTGCCAGCAGTTACACCGAATCCTACGAGCAGTACTTC.

This clonotype is categorized as medium-sized. The chain joins TRBV4-2 to TRBJ2-3; TRBD1 agrees at 9 bases. The V and J ends lost 3 bases and 10 bases, in that order; junction bases with no gene match: 20. The CDR3 runs to 18 residues. Germline V lookup: CDR1 LGHNA, CDR2 YNFKEQ. CDR3 nucleotides: TGTGCCAGCAGCCACAAATTCCGGGGACAGGGCAGAGGAGAGGCGCAGTATTTT. Amino acid sequence: CASSHKFRGQGRGEAQYF.

The rearrangement uses TRBV5-1 and TRBJ2-3; TRBD2 agrees at 7 bases. The germline V gene encodes CDR1 SGHRS and CDR2 YFSETQ. Trimming at V came to 7 bases and at J to 2 bases, leaving 7 bases not matched to a gene. The CDR3 consists of 14 residues. CDR3 amino acids: CASRSSGNTDTQYF. The CDR3 nucleotides are TGCGCCAGCCGATCTAGCGGAAACACAGATACGCAGTATTTT.